A single sample is the source of the 27 T cell receptor beta chains below, sequenced in a study of blood T cell repertoires in COVID-19. Using immunoSEQ multiplex PCR, the repertoire was profiled, and TCRdb retains in-frame clones only, with some absent. The sample has 150,000 to 160,000 clones; around 87% are singletons. The specimen was peripheral blood. The receptors were sampled from a woman between 40 and 55 years old with acute or convalescent COVID-19.

The V and J genes are TRBV11-3 and TRBJ1-6; TRBD1 agrees at 11 bases. This CDR3 has 14 residues. Germline V gene data show CDR1 as SGHNT and CDR2 as YENEEA. The V gene end was trimmed by 4 bases and the J gene end by 8 bases; junction bases not matched to a gene: 1. CDR3 in amino acids: CASSSGQGDSPLHF. The CDR3 nucleotides read TGTGCCAGCAGCTCGGGACAGGGGGATTCACCCCTCCACTTT.

This chain connects TRBV19 to TRBJ2-4; 10 bases agree with TRBD1. Per germline, CDR1 LNHDA and CDR2 SQIVND (reference sequence). The CDR3 spans 15 residues. Unmatched junction bases numbered 5, after V lost 6 bases and J lost 3 bases. The CDR3 coding sequence is TGTGCCAGTAGGGGGACAGGGGAGGGCAAAAACATTCAGTACTTC. This gives the protein CASRGTGEGKNIQYF. The whole variable domain, filled in from reference TRBV19 and TRBJ2-4, reads DGGITQSPKYLFRKEGQNVTLSCEQNLNHDAMYWYRQDPGQGLRLIYYSQIVNDFQKGDIAEGYSVSREKKESFPLTVTSAQKNPTAFYLCASRGTGEGKNIQYFGAGTRLSVL.

The chain joins TRBV5-1 to TRBJ2-2; D may be TRBD1 (6 bases). The CDR3 is 13 amino acids. V was shortened by 2 bases and J by 9 bases, with 11 bases between the two germline ends. The germline CDR1 and CDR2 sequences are SGHRS and YFSETQ. The CDR3 is CASSLGGQRELFF. The CDR3 nucleotides read TGCGCCAGCAGCTTAGGGGGTCAGAGGGAGCTGTTTTTT.

The J gene is TRBJ1-4, the V gene TRBV30; maybe TRBD1 (5 bases). The CDR3 is made up of 13 amino acids. CDR1 and CDR2 from the germline V gene are GTSNPN and SVGIG (reference sequence). The V and J ends lost 2 bases and 12 bases respectively, with 16 bases between them. Here the CDR3 DNA reads TGTGCCTGGAGTTTCACAGGTTATGGGGAACTGTTTTTT. Its translation is CAWSFTGYGELFF.

The chain carries TRBV20-1 and TRBJ2-1, with no clear D. The V gene's germline CDR1 is DFQATT and CDR2 SNEGSKA (reference sequence). The length of the CDR3 is 11 residues. The germline V and J ends were trimmed by 6 bases and 5 bases, with 8 bases remaining between them. The CDR3 loop reads CSARPNNEQFF. CDR3 bases: TGCAGTGCCAGGCCCAACAATGAGCAGTTCTTC.

The gene calls are TRBV19 and TRBJ1-4; a possible D gene is TRBD1 (6 bases). The V and J ends lost 3 bases and 5 bases respectively, with 13 bases between them. The CDR3 consists of 15 residues. Germline CDR1 is LNHDA and CDR2 is SQIVND (reference sequence). CDR3 sequence: CASSMGHPINEKLFF. DNA for the CDR3: TGTGCCAGTAGTATGGGACACCCGATCAATGAAAAACTGTTTTTT.

This chain links TRBV15 with TRBJ1-6; D not resolved. This CDR3 has 14 residues. Germline V gene data show CDR1 as LNHNV and CDR2 as YYDKDF (reference sequence). Trimming cost V 6 bases and J 6 bases, with 12 bases left between them. The CDR3 sequence: CATRPGGSNSPLHF. CDR3 bases: TGTGCCACCAGACCAGGAGGCAGTAATTCACCCCTCCACTTT.

The chain uses TRBV7-8 and TRBJ1-5; D ambiguous. V was trimmed by 2 bases and J by 2 bases, leaving 13 bases between them. Germline CDR1 is SGHVS and CDR2 is FQNEAQ. This CDR3 comprises 16 residues. CDR3 amino acids: CASSLPPGLGNQPQHF. In DNA, the CDR3 is TGTGCCAGCAGCTTACCCCCTGGCTTGGGCAATCAGCCCCAGCATTTT.

This chain uses TRBV18 with TRBJ1-5, with 10 bases aligning to TRBD1. Per germline, CDR1 KGHSH and CDR2 LQKENI. The CDR3 runs to 18 residues. Trimming took 3 bases from V and 0 from J; bases not matched to a gene: 8. The CDR3: CASSPGTGVTYSNQPQHF. The CDR3 DNA reads TGTGCCAGCTCACCCGGGACAGGGGTAACTTATAGCAATCAGCCCCAGCATTTT. Combining the CDR3 with reference TRBV18 and TRBJ1-5 gives the whole variable domain NAGVMQNPRHLVRRRGQEARLRCSPMKGHSHVYWYRQLPEEGLKFMVYLQKENIIDESGMPKERFSAEFPKEGPSILRIQQVVRGDSAAYFCASSPGTGVTYSNQPQHFGDGTRLSIL.

This clone was counted a few times. This chain joins TRBV5-1 and TRBJ2-2; maybe TRBD1 (6 bases). The V end was cut by 1 base, the J end by 5 bases, with 12 bases between. This CDR3 region has 15 residues. CDR1 is SGHRS, CDR2 YFSETQ, per germline. The chain's CDR3 is CASSLTGMETGELFF. The CDR3, as DNA: TGCGCCAGCAGCTTGACAGGGATGGAGACCGGGGAGCTGTTTTTT.

CDR3 in amino acids: CASSISTGVSDTQYF. The CDR3 region has the DNA TGTGCCAGTAGTATTTCGACGGGAGTGTCAGATACGCAGTATTTT. The V and J genes are TRBV19 and TRBJ2-3, with D perhaps TRBD2 (6 bases). This CDR3 has 15 residues. Trimming took 3 bases from V and 4 from J, leaving 14 bases between them. Germline V gene data show CDR1 as LNHDA and CDR2 as SQIVND (reference sequence). The whole variable domain, remainder taken from reference TRBV19 and TRBJ2-3, is DGGITQSPKYLFRKEGQNVTLSCEQNLNHDAMYWYRQDPGQGLRLIYYSQIVNDFQKGDIAEGYSVSREKKESFPLTVTSAQKNPTAFYLCASSISTGVSDTQYFGPGTRLTVL.

This chain links TRBV2 with TRBJ2-1; possible D gene TRBD2, 6 bases. V lost 6 bases and J lost 2, with 14 bases in between. The CDR3 spans 15 residues. Germline CDR1 SNHLY, CDR2 FYNNEI. The CDR3 loop reads CASRAGTPTYNEQFF. The DNA of the CDR3 is TGTGCCAGCAGAGCCGGGACTCCGACCTACAATGAGCAGTTCTTC.

In DNA, the CDR3 is TGTGCCAGCAGAGGGGCTAGCACAGATACGCAGTATTTT. As protein: CASRGASTDTQYF. The chain is built from TRBV7-9 and TRBJ2-3; a possible D gene is TRBD1 (5 bases). This CDR3 is 13 amino acids long. Trimming removed 6 bases at V and 0 bases at J, with 7 bases between. Germline V gives CDR1 SEHNR, CDR2 FQNEAQ (reference sequence).

This chain uses TRBV5-1 with TRBJ1-1; D is uncertain. The V gene lost 2 bases and the J gene lost 12 bases, with 14 bases spanning the gap. This CDR3 region has 12 residues. The germline V gene has CDR1 SGHRS and CDR2 YFSETQ. CDR3 region: CASSFEGTETFF. In DNA, the CDR3 is TGCGCCAGCAGCTTCGAGGGCACGGAGACTTTCTTT.

The chain recombines TRBV5-6 with TRBJ1-2, with D perhaps TRBD1 (5 bases). This CDR3 spans 14 amino acids. The V and J ends lost 5 bases and 8 bases respectively, with 19 bases between them. Germline-derived CDR1 and CDR2 are SGHDT and YYEEEE. The CDR3 DNA is TGTGCCAGCAGGCCTAGGAACAGGTTGGGAGGCTACACCTTC. This translates into CASRPRNRLGGYTF.

The chain carries TRBV5-1 and TRBJ1-3, with D tentatively TRBD1 (6 bases). CDR3 size: 18 residues. Germline values: CDR1 SGHRS, CDR2 YFSETQ. The ends were cut back, 4 bases at V and 0 bases at J, with 20 bases in the middle. CDR3 sequence: CASSPHPTGAVSGNTIYF. The DNA of the CDR3 is TGCGCCAGCAGCCCTCACCCGACAGGCGCCGTCTCTGGAAACACCATATATTTT. The variable domain in full, completed from reference TRBV5-1 and TRBJ1-3, reads KAGVTQTPRYLIKTRGQQVTLSCSPISGHRSVSWYQQTPGQGLQFLFEYFSETQRNKGNFPGRFSGRQFSNSRSEMNVSTLELGDSALYLCASSPHPTGAVSGNTIYFGEGSWLTVV.

This sequence joins TRBV10-1 and TRBJ2-7, with TRBD2 matching 10 bases. This CDR3 is 16 amino acids long. J gave up 5 bases and V 4 bases, and 11 bases lay outside the gene matches. Per the germline V gene, CDR1 is WNHNN and CDR2 is SYGVQD (reference sequence). This CDR3 is CASSGGPAGGPDEQYF. The CDR3 coding sequence is TGCGCCAGCAGTGGCGGACCAGCGGGAGGGCCGGACGAGCAGTACTTC.

The chain uses TRBV6-5 and TRBJ1-3; weak D call: TRBD1 (5 bases). Germline V lookup: CDR1 MNHEY, CDR2 SVGAGI. This CDR3 has 15 residues. V was cut by 2 bases and J by 0 bases, with 8 bases left in between. The CDR3: CASSYDRVSGNTIYF. In nucleotides, the CDR3 is TGTGCCAGCAGTTACGACAGAGTCTCTGGAAACACCATATATTTT.

The chain recombines TRBV19 with TRBJ1-1, with D tentatively TRBD1 (6 bases). This CDR3 contains 13 residues. V was cut by 5 bases and J by 4 bases, with 11 bases left in between. Germline V lookup: CDR1 LNHDA, CDR2 SQIVND (reference sequence). The CDR3 reads CASSPLRGTEAFF. The CDR3 nucleotides are TGTGCCAGTAGTCCTCTCAGGGGCACTGAAGCTTTCTTT.

This rearrangement joins TRBV7-8 to TRBJ2-2; D not resolved. The CDR3 spans 17 residues. The germline V and J ends were trimmed by 3 bases and 4 bases, with 18 bases remaining between them. Germline V gene lookup returns CDR1 SGHVS and CDR2 FQNEAQ. In nucleotides, the CDR3 is TGTGCCAGCAGCTTCCCGTCCCTCCTTTTAATCACCGGGGAGCTGTTTTTT. This encodes CASSFPSLLLITGELFF.

The gene calls are TRBV28 and TRBJ2-7; D is uncertain. Trimming stripped 5 bases from V and 2 bases from J, with 4 bases between. CDR1 is MDHEN, CDR2 SYDVKM, per germline. The CDR3 length is 11 residues. CDR3 residues: CASSRAYEQYF. The CDR3 nucleotides read TGTGCCAGCAGTCGTGCCTACGAGCAGTACTTC.

J is TRBJ2-5 and V is TRBV28; no definite D call. CDR3 length: 13 amino acids. Germline CDR1 and CDR2: MDHEN and SYDVKM. Trimming stripped 6 bases from V and 0 bases from J, with 8 bases between. The CDR3 reads CASRTENQETQYF. The CDR3 nucleotides read TGTGCCAGCAGGACGGAGAACCAAGAGACCCAGTACTTC.

The CDR3 region is CASSYSRVLMADQETQYF. The CDR3 coding sequence is TGTGCCAGCAGTTACTCCCGGGTACTAATGGCGGACCAAGAGACCCAGTACTTC. This chain links TRBV6-2 or TRBV6-3 with TRBJ2-5; D unresolved. Trimming pared 0 bases from V and 0 bases from J, leaving 17 bases between. The CDR3 is 18 amino acids. The germline CDR1 and CDR2 sequences are MNHEY and SVGEGT.

The chain joins TRBV4-2 to TRBJ1-3; weak D call: TRBD1 (5 bases). Germline lookup yields CDR1 LGHNA and CDR2 YNFKEQ. Trimming cost V 1 base and J 1 base, with 8 bases left between them. The CDR3 covers 15 residues. The CDR3 here is CASSQGRESGNTIYF. The CDR3 bases are TGTGCCAGCAGCCAAGGCAGGGAATCTGGAAACACCATATATTTT.

The CDR3 loop reads CASSLDRGRREQYF. In nucleotides, the CDR3 is TGTGCCAGCAGCCTCGACAGGGGTCGACGCGAGCAGTACTTC. The chain joins TRBV3-1 (or the pseudogene TRBV3-2) to TRBJ2-7, with 8 bases matching TRBD1. Losses at the gene ends were 4 bases for V and 6 bases for J; bases not matched to a gene: 8. The germline CDR1 and CDR2 sequences are LGHDT and YNNKEL (reference sequence). This CDR3 contains 14 residues.

V usage is TRBV29-1 and J usage is TRBJ2-1, with 8 nucleotides matching TRBD2. The CDR3 is 13 residues long. V gave up 6 bases and J gave up 6 bases; unmatched junction bases: 7. CDR1 and CDR2 from the germline V gene are SQVTM and ANQGSEA. For the CDR3, the DNA is TGCAGCGTGGTCCCCGGGAGGGCCAATGAGCAGTTCTTC. Protein: CSVVPGRANEQFF.

V and J are TRBV19 and TRBJ2-3, with TRBD2 matching over 8 bases. The CDR3 spans 15 residues. In germline, CDR1 is LNHDA, CDR2 SQIVND (reference sequence). V was clipped by 3 bases and J by 5 bases; unmatched bases: 7. The CDR3 nucleotides read TGTGCCAGTAGTATTGGCGGGGGGCCCGGAGATACGCAGTATTTT. Amino acids: CASSIGGGPGDTQYF.